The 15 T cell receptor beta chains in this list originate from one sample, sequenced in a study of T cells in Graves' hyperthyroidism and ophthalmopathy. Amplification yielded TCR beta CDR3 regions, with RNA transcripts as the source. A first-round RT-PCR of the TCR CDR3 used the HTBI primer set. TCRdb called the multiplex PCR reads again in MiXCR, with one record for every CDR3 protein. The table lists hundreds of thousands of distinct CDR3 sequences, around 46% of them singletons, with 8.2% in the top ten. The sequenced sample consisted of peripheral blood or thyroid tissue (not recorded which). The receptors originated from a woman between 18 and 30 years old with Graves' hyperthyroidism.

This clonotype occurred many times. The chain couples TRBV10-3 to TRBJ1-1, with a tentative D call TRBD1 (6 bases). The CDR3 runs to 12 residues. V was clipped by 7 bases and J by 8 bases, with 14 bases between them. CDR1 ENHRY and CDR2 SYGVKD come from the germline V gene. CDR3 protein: CAITEGGQEAFF. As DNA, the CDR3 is TGTGCCATCACCGAGGGGGGACAAGAAGCTTTCTTT.

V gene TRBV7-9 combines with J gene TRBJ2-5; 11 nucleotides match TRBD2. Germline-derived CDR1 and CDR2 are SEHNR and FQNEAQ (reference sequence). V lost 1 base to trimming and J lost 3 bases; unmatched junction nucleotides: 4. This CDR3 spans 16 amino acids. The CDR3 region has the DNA TGTGCCAGCAGCTTAGTTAGCGGGAGGGCCAAAGAGACCCAGTACTTC. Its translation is CASSLVSGRAKETQYF.

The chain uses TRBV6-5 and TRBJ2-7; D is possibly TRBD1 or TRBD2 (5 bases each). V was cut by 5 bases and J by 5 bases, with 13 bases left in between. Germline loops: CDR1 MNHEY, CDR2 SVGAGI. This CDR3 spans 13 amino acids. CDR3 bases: TGTGCCAGCAGTGGGGACCTTAGCCACGAGCAGTACTTC. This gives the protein CASSGDLSHEQYF.

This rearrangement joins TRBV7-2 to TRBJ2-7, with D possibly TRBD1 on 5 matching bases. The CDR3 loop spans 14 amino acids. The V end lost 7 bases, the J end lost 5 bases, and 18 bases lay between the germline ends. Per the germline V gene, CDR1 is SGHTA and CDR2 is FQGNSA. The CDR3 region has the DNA TGTGCCAGCACCCTTTCGGGCGGACACCACGAGCAGTACTTC. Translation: CASTLSGGHHEQYF.

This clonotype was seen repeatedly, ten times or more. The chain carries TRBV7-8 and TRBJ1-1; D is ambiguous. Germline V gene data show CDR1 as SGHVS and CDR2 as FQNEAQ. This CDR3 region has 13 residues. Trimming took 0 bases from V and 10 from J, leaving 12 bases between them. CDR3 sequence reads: CASSLASWSGAFF. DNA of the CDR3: TGTGCCAGCAGCTTAGCGTCCTGGAGTGGAGCTTTCTTT.

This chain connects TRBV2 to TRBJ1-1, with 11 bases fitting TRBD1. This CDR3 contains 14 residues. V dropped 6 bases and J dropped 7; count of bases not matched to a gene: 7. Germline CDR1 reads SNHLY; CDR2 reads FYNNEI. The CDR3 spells CASRMDRGLGEAFF. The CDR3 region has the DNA TGTGCCAGCAGGATGGACAGGGGGCTAGGTGAAGCTTTCTTT. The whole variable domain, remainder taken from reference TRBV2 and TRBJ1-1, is EPEVTQTPSHQVTQMGQEVILRCVPISNHLYFYWYRQILGQKVEFLVSFYNNEISEKSEIFDDQFSVERPDGSNFTLKIRSTKLEDSAMYFCASRMDRGLGEAFFGQGTRLTVV.

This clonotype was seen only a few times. The CDR3 reads CASSLEGGRGEQYF. Written as DNA, the CDR3 is TGTGCCAGCAGCTTAGAAGGGGGCCGGGGCGAGCAGTACTTC. V gene TRBV7-2 combines with J gene TRBJ2-7; 7 positions agree with TRBD1. The CDR3 spans 14 residues. With V trimmed by 1 base and J by 6 bases, 6 bases remained unmatched. Germline V gene lookup returns CDR1 SGHTA and CDR2 FQGNSA.

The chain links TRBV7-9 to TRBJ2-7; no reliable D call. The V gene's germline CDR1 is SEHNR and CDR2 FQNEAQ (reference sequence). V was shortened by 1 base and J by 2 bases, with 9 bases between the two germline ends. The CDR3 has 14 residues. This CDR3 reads CASSLESTAYEQYF. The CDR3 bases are TGTGCCAGCAGCTTAGAGTCAACAGCCTACGAGCAGTACTTC.

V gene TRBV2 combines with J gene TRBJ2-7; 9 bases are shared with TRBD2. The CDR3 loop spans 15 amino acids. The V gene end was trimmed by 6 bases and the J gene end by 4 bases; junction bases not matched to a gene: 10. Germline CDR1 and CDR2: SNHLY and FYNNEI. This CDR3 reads CASSRQAGGLYEQYF. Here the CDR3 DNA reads TGTGCCAGCAGCCGGCAAGCGGGAGGTTTATACGAGCAGTACTTC.

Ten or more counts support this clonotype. In DNA, the CDR3 is TGTGCCAGCAGCTTAAAGGACAGGGTGGCTTTCTTT. Encoded protein: CASSLKDRVAFF. This chain uses TRBV7-2 with TRBJ1-1, with TRBD1 matching 8 bases. The CDR3 is 12 residues long. Germline lookup yields CDR1 SGHTA and CDR2 FQGNSA. Germline trimming cut 2 bases from V and 11 bases from J; bases unmatched to any gene: 4.

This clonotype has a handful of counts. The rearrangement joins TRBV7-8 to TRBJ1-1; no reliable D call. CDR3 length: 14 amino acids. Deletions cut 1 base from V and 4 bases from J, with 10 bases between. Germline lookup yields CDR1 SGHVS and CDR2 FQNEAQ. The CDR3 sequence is CASSLVVGATEAFF. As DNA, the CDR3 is TGTGCCAGCAGCTTAGTGGTAGGAGCCACTGAAGCTTTCTTT.

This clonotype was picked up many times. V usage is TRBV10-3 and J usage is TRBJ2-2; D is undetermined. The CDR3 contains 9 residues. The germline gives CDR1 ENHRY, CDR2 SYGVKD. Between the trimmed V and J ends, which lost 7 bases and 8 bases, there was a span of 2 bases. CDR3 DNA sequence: TGTGCCATCACTGGGGAGCTGTTTTTT. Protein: CAITGELFF.

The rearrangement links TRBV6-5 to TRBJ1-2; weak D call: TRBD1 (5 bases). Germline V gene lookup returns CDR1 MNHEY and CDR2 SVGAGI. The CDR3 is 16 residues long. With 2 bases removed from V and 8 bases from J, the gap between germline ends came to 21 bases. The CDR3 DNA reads TGTGCCAGCAGTTACATCCGAGGGGCCCTGGCGGAGGGCTACACCTTC. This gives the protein CASSYIRGALAEGYTF.

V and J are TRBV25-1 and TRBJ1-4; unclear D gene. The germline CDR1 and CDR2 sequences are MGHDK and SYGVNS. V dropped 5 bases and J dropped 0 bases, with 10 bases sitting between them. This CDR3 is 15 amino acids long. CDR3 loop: CASSYLTPTNEKLFF. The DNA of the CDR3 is TGTGCCAGCAGTTACCTGACACCAACTAATGAAAAACTGTTTTTT.

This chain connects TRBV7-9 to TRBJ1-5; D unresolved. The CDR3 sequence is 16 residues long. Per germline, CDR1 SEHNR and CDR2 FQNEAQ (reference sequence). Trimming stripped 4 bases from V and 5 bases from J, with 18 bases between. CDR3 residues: CASSSPSGGADQPQHF. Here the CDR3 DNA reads TGTGCCAGCAGCTCCCCTTCTGGTGGCGCGGATCAGCCCCAGCATTTT.